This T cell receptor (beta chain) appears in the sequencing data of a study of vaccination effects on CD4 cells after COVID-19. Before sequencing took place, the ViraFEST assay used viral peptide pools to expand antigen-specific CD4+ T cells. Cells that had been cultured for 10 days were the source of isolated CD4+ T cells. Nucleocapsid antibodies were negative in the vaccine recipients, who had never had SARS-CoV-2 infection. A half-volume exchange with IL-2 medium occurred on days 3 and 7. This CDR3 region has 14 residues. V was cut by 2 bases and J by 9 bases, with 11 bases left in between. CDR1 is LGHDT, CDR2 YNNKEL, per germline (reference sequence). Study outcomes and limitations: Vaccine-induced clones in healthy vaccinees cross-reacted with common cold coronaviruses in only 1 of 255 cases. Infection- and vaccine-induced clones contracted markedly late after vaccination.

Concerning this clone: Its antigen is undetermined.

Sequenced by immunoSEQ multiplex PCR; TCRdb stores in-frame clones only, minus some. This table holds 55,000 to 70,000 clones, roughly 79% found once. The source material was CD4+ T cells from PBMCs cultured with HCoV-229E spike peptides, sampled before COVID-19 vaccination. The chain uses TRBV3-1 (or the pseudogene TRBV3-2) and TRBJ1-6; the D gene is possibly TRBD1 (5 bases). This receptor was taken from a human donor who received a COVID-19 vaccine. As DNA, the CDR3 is TGTGCCAGCAGCCAACTGGACGGGGCTTCACCCCTCCACTTT. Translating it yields CASSQLDGASPLHF.